These T cell receptor beta chains were read from a single sample in a study of cytomegalovirus exposure and HLA in healthy donors. This table comes from immunoSEQ multiplex PCR, and its TCRdb copy is limited to in-frame clones, with some not included. Found here are fewer than 70,000 clones; the top ten clones hold less than 4%. Sequencing was done on a sample of PBMCs. Receptors originate from a woman younger than 35 in good health and CMV-seronegative. Both conserved end residues are part of each CDR3. A D gene is named only where the DNA matches it firmly.

len: 14
v_gene: TRBV19
j_gene: TRBJ1-2
d_gene: TRBD1
CDR3nt: TGTGCCAGTAGTACGTTAACAGGGGACTATGGCTACACCTTC
CDR3aa: CASSTLTGDYGYTF

len: 16
v_gene: TRBV11-2
j_gene: TRBJ2-1
d_gene: TRBD2
CDR3nt: TGTGCCAGCAGCTTAGTCCCGGCTAGCGGGATCAATGAGCAGTTCTTC
CDR3aa: CASSLVPASGINEQFF

len: 15
v_gene: TRBV25-1
j_gene: TRBJ2-7
d_gene: TRBD1
CDR3nt: TGTGCCAGCAGTGAGGGGACAGGGGGCGACTACGAGCAGTACTTC
CDR3aa: CASSEGTGGDYEQYF

len: 17
v_gene: TRBV30
j_gene: TRBJ2-6
d_gene: TRBD2
CDR3nt: TGTGCCTGGAGCCGAAACCCACTAGCGGACGGGGCCAACGTCCTGACTTTC
CDR3aa: CAWSRNPLADGANVLTF

len: 13
v_gene: TRBV6-1
j_gene: TRBJ1-6
d_gene: NA
CDR3nt: TGTGCCAGCAGCGGGGAGGTTAATTCACCCCTCCACTTT
CDR3aa: CASSGEVNSPLHF

len: 10
v_gene: TRBV20-1
j_gene: TRBJ1-2
d_gene: TRBD1
CDR3nt: TGCAGTGCGTCGCTACAGGGGGAGTTCTTC
CDR3aa: CSASLQGEFF

len: 16
v_gene: TRBV29-1
j_gene: TRBJ2-7
d_gene: NA
CDR3nt: TGCAGCGTTGAAGATTCACCCAGGGGAAACTCCTACGAGCAGTACTTC
CDR3aa: CSVEDSPRGNSYEQYF

len: 14
v_gene: TRBV5-6
j_gene: TRBJ1-4
d_gene: NA
CDR3nt: TGTGCCAGCAGCCCCGGAAGGGGTGATGAAAAACTGTTTTTT
CDR3aa: CASSPGRGDEKLFF

len: 15
v_gene: TRBV5-1
j_gene: TRBJ1-1
d_gene: TRBD1
CDR3nt: TGCGCCAGCAGCTTGGGGGACAGACAGAACACTGAAGCTTTCTTT
CDR3aa: CASSLGDRQNTEAFF

len: 15
v_gene: TRBV11-2
j_gene: TRBJ2-7
d_gene: TRBD1
CDR3nt: TGTGCCAGCAGCTCCCTATTAGGACAGGGCTACGAGCAGTACTTC
CDR3aa: CASSSLLGQGYEQYF

len: 16
v_gene: TRBV6-5
j_gene: TRBJ1-5
d_gene: NA
CDR3nt: TGTGCCAGCAGTTACGGACACCCATATAGCAATCAGCCCCAGCATTTT
CDR3aa: CASSYGHPYSNQPQHF

len: 15
v_gene: TRBV9
j_gene: TRBJ1-2
d_gene: NA
CDR3nt: TGTGCCAGCAGCGTAGCGGAGGGTTACTCCTATGGCTACACCTTC
CDR3aa: CASSVAEGYSYGYTF

len: 12
v_gene: TRBV18
j_gene: TRBJ2-5
d_gene: NA
CDR3nt: TGTGCCAGCTCATCTTACCAAGAGACCCAGTACTTC
CDR3aa: CASSSYQETQYF

len: 15
v_gene: TRBV1
j_gene: TRBJ2-7
d_gene: NA
CDR3nt: TGCACCAGCAGCCAAGATCGTGGGACTACCCCCGAGCAGTACTTC
CDR3aa: CTSSQDRGTTPEQYF

len: 15
v_gene: TRBV11-3
j_gene: TRBJ1-1
d_gene: NA
CDR3nt: TGTGCCAGCAGCCGGCGAGGTGACCCGAACACTGAAGCTTTCTTT
CDR3aa: CASSRRGDPNTEAFF

len: 14
v_gene: TRBV9
j_gene: TRBJ1-1
d_gene: NA
CDR3nt: TGTGCCAGCAGCCCAAACCAGGGCCGAACTGAAGCTTTCTTT
CDR3aa: CASSPNQGRTEAFF

len: 14
v_gene: TRBV10-1
j_gene: TRBJ2-5
d_gene: TRBD2
CDR3nt: TGCGCCCCTACGGGGAGGGGCCTCCCGAAGACCCAGTACTTC
CDR3aa: CAPTGRGLPKTQYF

len: 14
v_gene: TRBV29-1
j_gene: TRBJ1-2
d_gene: NA
CDR3nt: TGCAGCGTTGAAGAGCCCGGACAGAACTATGGCTACACCTTC
CDR3aa: CSVEEPGQNYGYTF

len: 12
v_gene: TRBV11-2
j_gene: TRBJ2-7
d_gene: TRBD1
CDR3nt: TGTGCCAGCAGCTTGGGGACAGGGTCGCAGTACTTC
CDR3aa: CASSLGTGSQYF

len: 13
v_gene: TRBV9
j_gene: TRBJ2-1
d_gene: NA
CDR3nt: TGTGCCAGCAGCGTGGCGGTCTACAATGAGCAGTTCTTC
CDR3aa: CASSVAVYNEQFF

len: 15
v_gene: TRBV7-6
j_gene: TRBJ2-7
d_gene: TRBD1
CDR3nt: TGTGCCAGCAGCTTAGGTGGGACAGGGGGTAACGAGCAGTACTTC
CDR3aa: CASSLGGTGGNEQYF

len: 14
v_gene: TRBV7-6
j_gene: TRBJ2-3
d_gene: NA
CDR3nt: TGTGCCAGCAGCTTATCCACTCTAGCCCCACAGCAGTATTTT
CDR3aa: CASSLSTLAPQQYF

len: 12
v_gene: TRBV13
j_gene: TRBJ2-1
d_gene: NA
CDR3nt: TGTGCCAGCAGCTCCACCTACAATGAGCAGTTCTTC
CDR3aa: CASSSTYNEQFF

len: 15
v_gene: TRBV6-5
j_gene: TRBJ2-7
d_gene: NA
CDR3nt: TGTGCCAGCAGTTATGGGGGGACTGATTCCTACGAGCAGTACTTC
CDR3aa: CASSYGGTDSYEQYF

len: 14
v_gene: TRBV5-1
j_gene: TRBJ1-1
d_gene: TRBD1
CDR3nt: TGCGCCAGCAGCAGGGACAGCAGGAACACTGAAGCTTTCTTT
CDR3aa: CASSRDSRNTEAFF

len: 16
v_gene: TRBV30
j_gene: TRBJ1-2
d_gene: NA
CDR3nt: TGTGCCTGGACCCTGCCGGGGGGCATAATGAACTATGGCTACACCTTC
CDR3aa: CAWTLPGGIMNYGYTF

len: 17
v_gene: TRBV30
j_gene: TRBJ2-7
d_gene: TRBD2
CDR3nt: TGTGCCTGGAGTGCCCCCCCCAGACTAGCGGGTACCTACGAGCAGTACTTC
CDR3aa: CAWSAPPRLAGTYEQYF

len: 16
v_gene: TRBV7-8
j_gene: TRBJ2-1
d_gene: TRBD2
CDR3nt: TGTGCCAGCAGCTTAGGGCTAGCGGGAGCCGACAATGAGCAGTTCTTC
CDR3aa: CASSLGLAGADNEQFF

len: 17
v_gene: TRBV11-2
j_gene: TRBJ2-2
d_gene: NA
CDR3nt: TGTGCCAGCAGCTTAGACCAGTATCCACACAACACCGGGGAGCTGTTTTTT
CDR3aa: CASSLDQYPHNTGELFF

len: 16
v_gene: TRBV6-5
j_gene: TRBJ1-1
d_gene: TRBD1
CDR3nt: TGTGCCAGCAGTTACAGGGGGCCGGGGTCTCCTGGGAAAGCTTTCTTT
CDR3aa: CASSYRGPGSPGKAFF

len: 15
v_gene: TRBV6-5
j_gene: TRBJ2-1
d_gene: TRBD2
CDR3nt: TGTGCCAGCAGTTACGGGACTAGCTCCCCCCATGAGCAGTTCTTC
CDR3aa: CASSYGTSSPHEQFF

len: 15
v_gene: TRBV5-1
j_gene: TRBJ1-1
d_gene: NA
CDR3nt: TGCGCCAGCAGCCCGTTTTTTCAGGGGAACACTGAAGCTTTCTTT
CDR3aa: CASSPFFQGNTEAFF

len: 12
v_gene: TRBV19
j_gene: TRBJ1-1
d_gene: NA
CDR3nt: TGTGCCAGTAGTAGAACCGGCACTGAAGCTTTCTTT
CDR3aa: CASSRTGTEAFF

len: 16
v_gene: TRBV6-1
j_gene: TRBJ1-4
d_gene: NA
CDR3nt: TGTGCCAGCAGTGAAGTGGGAGGTCCAACTAATGAAAAACTGTTTTTT
CDR3aa: CASSEVGGPTNEKLFF

len: 14
v_gene: TRBV9
j_gene: TRBJ1-1
d_gene: TRBD1
CDR3nt: TGTGCCAGCAGCCCTCGACAGGGAATGGCTGAAGCTTTCTTT
CDR3aa: CASSPRQGMAEAFF

len: 20
v_gene: TRBV4-1
j_gene: TRBJ2-2
d_gene: TRBD2
CDR3nt: TGCGCCAGCAGCCAAAATCCCCGGACTAGCGGGGCCCCGAACACCGGGGAGCTGTTTTTT
CDR3aa: CASSQNPRTSGAPNTGELFF

len: 15
v_gene: TRBV27
j_gene: TRBJ1-2
d_gene: TRBD1
CDR3nt: TGTGCCAGCAGCCCGAAGGGACAGGGCCTGCGGGGCTACACCTTC
CDR3aa: CASSPKGQGLRGYTF

len: 16
v_gene: TRBV4-1
j_gene: TRBJ2-5
d_gene: TRBD2
CDR3nt: TGCGCCAGCAGCCAAGAACTAGCGGGTTCTCAAGAGACCCAGTACTTC
CDR3aa: CASSQELAGSQETQYF

len: 14
v_gene: TRBV18
j_gene: TRBJ1-3
d_gene: NA
CDR3nt: TGTGCCAGCTCAACAGGGATGACTGGAAACACCATATATTTT
CDR3aa: CASSTGMTGNTIYF

len: 14
v_gene: TRBV7-2
j_gene: TRBJ1-2
d_gene: TRBD1
CDR3nt: TGTGCCAGCAGCGTGGACAGGGGGCTTGGTGGCTACACCTTC
CDR3aa: CASSVDRGLGGYTF

len: 14
v_gene: TRBV4-1
j_gene: TRBJ1-6
d_gene: NA
CDR3nt: TGCGCCAGCAGCCAAGTGGGGCGGGACCCACCCCTCCACTTT
CDR3aa: CASSQVGRDPPLHF

len: 16
v_gene: TRBV25-1
j_gene: TRBJ2-5
d_gene: TRBD1
CDR3nt: TGTGCCAGCAGTGAATGGGGGACAGGGGGGCAAGAGACCCAGTACTTC
CDR3aa: CASSEWGTGGQETQYF

len: 15
v_gene: TRBV7-9
j_gene: TRBJ2-1
d_gene: TRBD2
CDR3nt: TGTGCCAGCAGCTTAGACGCTAGCGGAGACAATGAGCAGTTCTTC
CDR3aa: CASSLDASGDNEQFF

len: 13
v_gene: TRBV6-5
j_gene: TRBJ2-5
d_gene: NA
CDR3nt: TGTGCCAGCAGTTACGGGACACAAGAGACCCAGTACTTC
CDR3aa: CASSYGTQETQYF

len: 14
v_gene: TRBV6-1
j_gene: TRBJ1-5
d_gene: NA
CDR3nt: TGTGCCAGCAGTGAAGGGCAGGGCAATCAGCCCCAGCATTTT
CDR3aa: CASSEGQGNQPQHF

len: 19
v_gene: TRBV30
j_gene: TRBJ1-4
d_gene: NA
CDR3nt: TGTGCCTGGAGTGTTCGTGTTCCGGCGGGGTCTGCAACTAATGAAAAACTGTTTTTT
CDR3aa: CAWSVRVPAGSATNEKLFF

len: 15
v_gene: TRBV7-9
j_gene: TRBJ2-7
d_gene: NA
CDR3nt: TGTGCCAGCAGCTTAGTTGTAACTAGGTCAGGCGAGCAGTACTTC
CDR3aa: CASSLVVTRSGEQYF

len: 12
v_gene: TRBV7-9
j_gene: TRBJ2-7
d_gene: NA
CDR3nt: TGTGCCAGCAGTCGCGTCAGGGACGAGCAGTACTTC
CDR3aa: CASSRVRDEQYF

len: 12
v_gene: TRBV19
j_gene: TRBJ1-2
d_gene: NA
CDR3nt: TGTGCCAGTAGTATCCAGGGAGGCGGCTACACCTTC
CDR3aa: CASSIQGGGYTF

len: 12
v_gene: TRBV28
j_gene: TRBJ1-5
d_gene: NA
CDR3nt: TGTGCCAGCAGTTTAGGCCGCGGCGAACAGCATTTT
CDR3aa: CASSLGRGEQHF

len: 14
v_gene: TRBV7-3
j_gene: TRBJ2-7
d_gene: TRBD1
CDR3nt: TGTGCCAGCAGCCCCGGGACAGGGGGCTACGAGCAGTACTTC
CDR3aa: CASSPGTGGYEQYF